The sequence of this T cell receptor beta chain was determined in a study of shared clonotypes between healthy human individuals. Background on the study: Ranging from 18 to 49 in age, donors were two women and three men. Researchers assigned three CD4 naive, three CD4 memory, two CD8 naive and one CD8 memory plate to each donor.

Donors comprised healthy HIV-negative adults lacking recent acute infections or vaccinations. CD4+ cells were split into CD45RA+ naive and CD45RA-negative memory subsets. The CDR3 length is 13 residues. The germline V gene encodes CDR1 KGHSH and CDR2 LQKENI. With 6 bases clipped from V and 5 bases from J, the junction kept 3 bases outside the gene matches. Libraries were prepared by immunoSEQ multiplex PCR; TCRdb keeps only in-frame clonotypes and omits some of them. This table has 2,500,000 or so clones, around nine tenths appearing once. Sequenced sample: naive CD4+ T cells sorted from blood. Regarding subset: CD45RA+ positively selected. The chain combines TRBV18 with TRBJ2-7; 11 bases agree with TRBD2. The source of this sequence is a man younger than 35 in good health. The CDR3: CASSLGLADEQYF. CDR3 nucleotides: TGTGCCAGCTCCCTGGGACTAGCGGACGAGCAGTACTTC.